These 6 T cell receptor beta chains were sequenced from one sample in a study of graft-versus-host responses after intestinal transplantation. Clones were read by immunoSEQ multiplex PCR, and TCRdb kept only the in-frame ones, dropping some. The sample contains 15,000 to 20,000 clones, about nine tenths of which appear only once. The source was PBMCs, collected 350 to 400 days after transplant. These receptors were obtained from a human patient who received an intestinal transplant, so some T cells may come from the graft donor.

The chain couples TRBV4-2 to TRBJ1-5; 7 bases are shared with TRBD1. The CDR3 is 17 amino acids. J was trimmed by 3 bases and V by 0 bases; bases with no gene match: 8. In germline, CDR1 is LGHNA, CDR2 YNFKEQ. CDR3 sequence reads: CASSQERGGGNNQPQHF. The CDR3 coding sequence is TGTGCCAGCAGCCAAGAACGGGGAGGGGGCAACAATCAGCCCCAGCATTTT.

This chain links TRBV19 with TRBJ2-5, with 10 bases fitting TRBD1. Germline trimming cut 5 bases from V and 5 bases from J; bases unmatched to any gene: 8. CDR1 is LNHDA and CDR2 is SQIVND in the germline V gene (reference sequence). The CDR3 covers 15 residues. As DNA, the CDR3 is TGTGCCAGTAGTGTCTCGGGACAGGGGTTCGAGACCCAGTACTTC. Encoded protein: CASSVSGQGFETQYF.

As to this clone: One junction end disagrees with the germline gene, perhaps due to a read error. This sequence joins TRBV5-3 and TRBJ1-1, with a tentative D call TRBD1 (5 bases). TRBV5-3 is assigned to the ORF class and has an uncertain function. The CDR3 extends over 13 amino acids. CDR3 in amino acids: CASSLASGTEAFF. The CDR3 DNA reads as TGTGCCAGCAGCTTGGCCTCAGGGACTGAAGCTTTCTTT.

CDR3 DNA: TGTGCCAGCAGCTCCCCCGCGGGGGAAGAGACCCAGTACTTC. As protein: CASSSPAGEETQYF. The V and J genes are TRBV5-5 and TRBJ2-5, with TRBD2 matching over 7 bases. With 3 bases clipped from V and 3 bases from J, the junction kept 5 bases outside the gene matches. Germline V lookup: CDR1 SGHKS, CDR2 YYEKEE (reference sequence). The CDR3 spans 14 residues.

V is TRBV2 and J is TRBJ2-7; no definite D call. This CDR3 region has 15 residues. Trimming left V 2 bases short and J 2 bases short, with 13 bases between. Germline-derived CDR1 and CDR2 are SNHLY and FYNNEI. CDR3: CASSEWVPKTYEQYF. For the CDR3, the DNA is TGTGCCAGCAGTGAATGGGTTCCGAAAACCTACGAGCAGTACTTC. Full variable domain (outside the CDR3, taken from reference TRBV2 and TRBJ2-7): EPEVTQTPSHQVTQMGQEVILRCVPISNHLYFYWYRQILGQKVEFLVSFYNNEISEKSEIFDDQFSVERPDGSNFTLKIRSTKLEDSAMYFCASSEWVPKTYEQYFGPGTRLTVT.

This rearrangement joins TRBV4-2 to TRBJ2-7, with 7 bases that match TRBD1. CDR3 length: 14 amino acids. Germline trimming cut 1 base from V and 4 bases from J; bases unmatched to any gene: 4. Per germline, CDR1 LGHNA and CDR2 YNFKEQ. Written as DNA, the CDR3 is TGTGCCAGCAGCCAAGTCAGACAGGGATACGAGCAGTACTTC. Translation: CASSQVRQGYEQYF.